The 2 T cell receptor beta chains presented below share a single source sample, sequenced in a study of human T cells and chemical hapten exposure. TCRdb re-called the RACE reads with MiXCR, one entry per CDR3 protein. The repertoire holds tens of thousands of distinct CDR3 sequences, 6.5% to 10% seen once, with nearly 3.5% in the top ten. Time point here: patch test 2, 6 weeks after DPC sensitization. Treatment specified: therapeutic diphenylcyclopropenone sensitization with weekly scalp DPC. The source material was whole blood, sampled in connection with sensitization to the hapten diphenylcyclopropenone (DPC). All receptors come from a woman aged 45-65 years with alopecia areata. Some clones in this sample may be carry-over from other donors' samples.

This clonotype was found many times. The CDR3 region has the DNA TGCGCCAGCAGCCGCCGGTGGACAGGGGATAGCACAGATACGCAGTATTTT. This sequence encodes CASSRRWTGDSTDTQYF. The rearrangement uses TRBV4-3 and TRBJ2-3; 9 bases fit TRBD1. Germline V lookup: CDR1 LGHNA, CDR2 YSLEER. The V gene end was trimmed by 4 bases and the J gene end by 0 bases; junction bases not matched to a gene: 8. CDR3 length equals 17 residues.

This chain uses TRBV13 with TRBJ2-1, with 7 bases aligning to TRBD2. J lost 7 bases, V lost 3 bases, and 6 bases had no gene match. The CDR3 spans 14 residues. The germline V gene encodes CDR1 PRHDT and CDR2 FYEKMQ (reference sequence). The CDR3 bases are TGTGCCAGCAGCTTGCGCGGGGGAGAAAATGAGCAGTTCTTC. Translating it yields CASSLRGGENEQFF.